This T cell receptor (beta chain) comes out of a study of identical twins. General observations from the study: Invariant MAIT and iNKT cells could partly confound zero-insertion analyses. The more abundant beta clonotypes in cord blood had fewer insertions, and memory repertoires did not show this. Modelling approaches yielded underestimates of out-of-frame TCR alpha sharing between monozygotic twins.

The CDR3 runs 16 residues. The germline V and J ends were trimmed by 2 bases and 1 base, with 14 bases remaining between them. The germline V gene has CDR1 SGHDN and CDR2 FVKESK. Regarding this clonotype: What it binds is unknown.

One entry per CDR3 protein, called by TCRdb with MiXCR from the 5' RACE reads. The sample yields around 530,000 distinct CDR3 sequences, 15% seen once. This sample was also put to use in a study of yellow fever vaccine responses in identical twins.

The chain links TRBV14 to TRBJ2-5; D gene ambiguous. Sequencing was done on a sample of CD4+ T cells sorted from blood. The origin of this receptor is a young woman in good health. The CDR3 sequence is CASSQFGRTIQETQYF. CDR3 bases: TGTGCCAGCAGCCAATTCGGCAGAACCATCCAAGAGACCCAGTACTTC. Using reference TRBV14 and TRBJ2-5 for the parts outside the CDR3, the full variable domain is EAGVTQFPSHSVIEKGQTVTLRCDPISGHDNLYWYRRVMGKEIKFLLHFVKESKQDESGMPNNRFLAERTGGTYSTLKVQPAELEDSGVYFCASSQFGRTIQETQYFGPGTRLLVL.